Below are 13 T cell receptor beta chains sequenced from a single sample in a study of blood T cells in healthy people across ages. A J-beta primer mix and a sample-barcoded 5' primer were used in a second PCR of roughly 6 to 11 cycles. Via MiXCR, TCRdb re-called the 5' RACE reads, giving one row per CDR3 protein. The sample holds hundreds of thousands of distinct CDR3 sequences, less than 35% seen once. Sequenced material: blood. Every receptor here comes from a woman of 80 years or more in good health.

This chain links TRBV3-1 with TRBJ2-1; 9 bases align to TRBD1. This CDR3 has 17 amino acids. V trimming: 4 bases; J trimming: 5 bases; junction bases outside the gene matches: 12. CDR1 and CDR2 (germline): LGHDT, YNNKEL (reference sequence). The CDR3 sequence is CASSPRPGTGPHNEQFF. The CDR3 DNA sequence: TGTGCCAGCAGCCCTAGACCCGGGACAGGGCCCCACAATGAGCAGTTCTTC.

Points on this clonotype: A much larger clone lies one base from this, so it may be a read error. The chain is built from TRBV28 and TRBJ2-7; 12 nucleotides agree with TRBD2. The CDR3 contains 15 residues. Germline CDR1 reads MDHEN; CDR2 reads SYDVKM. Germline trimming cut 11 bases from V and 3 bases from J; bases unmatched to any gene: 11. In nucleotides, the CDR3 is TGTGCCGGCATAGACCGGACTAGCGGGGTCTACGAGCAGTACTTC. Its protein product is CAGIDRTSGVYEQYF. The full variable domain, completed using reference TRBV28 and TRBJ2-7, is DVKVTQSSRYLVKRTGEKVFLECVQDMDHENMFWYRQDPGLGLRLIYFSYDVKMKEKGDIPEGYSVSREKKERFSLILESASTNQTSMYLCAGIDRTSGVYEQYFGPGTRLTVT.

This clonotype occurred a few times. A much larger clone differs by one base, so this may be a read error. This chain connects TRBV4-1 to TRBJ2-7, with D tentatively TRBD2 (5 bases). The V end was cut by 4 bases, the J end by 7 bases, with 17 bases between. This CDR3 spans 14 amino acids. Germline values: CDR1 MGHRA, CDR2 YSYEKL. The CDR3 DNA is TGCGCCAGCAGCCGATCGGGATTCCTCGATGAGCAGTACTTC. Its translation is CASSRSGFLDEQYF.

This clonotype was picked up many times. The chain joins TRBV20-1 to TRBJ2-1; tentatively, D is TRBD1 (6 bases). This CDR3 has 17 residues. V dropped 3 bases and J dropped 0 bases, with 18 bases sitting between them. The germline CDR1 and CDR2 sequences are DFQATT and SNEGSKA (reference sequence). DNA for the CDR3: TGCAGTGCTAGGATTCTGGGGGCTATTGACTCCTACAATGAGCAGTTCTTC. It yields the protein CSARILGAIDSYNEQFF.

In regard to this clonotype: A much larger clonotype is one base distant, so this may be a read error. This chain links TRBV27 with TRBJ2-3; D could derive from TRBD1 or TRBD2 (5 bases each). Germline V gene lookup returns CDR1 MNHEY and CDR2 SMNVEV (reference sequence). The V end was cut by 7 bases, the J end by 2 bases, with 16 bases between. CDR3 length: 15 amino acids. CDR3 sequence reads: CASTSIGTPTDTQYF. CDR3 DNA sequence: TGTGCCAGCACCAGTATAGGGACCCCCACAGATACGCAGTATTTT.

Worth noting for this clonotype: It may be a read error: a sequence one base away is much more abundant. Given the absence of the conserved phenylalanine or tryptophan at the CDR3 end, a read error is likely. The V call is TRBV12-3 or TRBV12-4, the J call TRBJ2-2; D remains unclear. V was clipped by 5 bases and J by 4 bases, with 8 bases between them. The CDR3 has 13 residues. The CDR3 bases are TGTGCCAGCAGTCCCCGTAGCACCGGGGAGCTGTTTTGT. It encodes CASSPRSTGELFC.

Comments on this clonotype: A clone one base away is much larger, so this may be a read error. The rearrangement joins TRBV2 to TRBJ2-3; tentatively, D is TRBD2 (5 bases). This CDR3 contains 16 residues. Germline V CDR1 and CDR2: SNHLY, FYNNEI. The chain's CDR3 is CASGEARTGRQDTQYF. CDR3 coding DNA: TGTGCCAGCGGTGAAGCAAGGACGGGAAGACAAGATACGCAGTATTTT.

This clonotype was seen at least ten times. The V gene is TRBV29-1, the J gene TRBJ1-4; TRBD1 aligns across 7 bases. Germline assignment: CDR1 SQVTM and CDR2 ANQGSEA. Losses at the gene ends were 4 bases for V and 7 bases for J; bases not matched to a gene: 12. The CDR3 length is 15 residues. The DNA of the CDR3 is TGCAGCGTTGGAAACAGGGGCCACCCGTCTGAAAAACTGTTTTTT. It is translated as CSVGNRGHPSEKLFF. Using reference TRBV29-1 and TRBJ1-4 for the parts outside the CDR3, the full variable domain is SAVISQKPSRDICQRGTSLTIQCQVDSQVTMMFWYRQQPGQSLTLIATANQGSEATYESGFVIDKFPISRPNLTFSTLTVSNMSPEDSSIYLCSVGNRGHPSEKLFFGSGTQLSVL.

Turning to this clonotype: The junction differs from germline at one of its ends, possibly a read error. The chain combines TRBV7-7 with TRBJ2-3, with 9 positions matching TRBD1. This CDR3 comprises 16 residues. Per germline, CDR1 SSHAT and CDR2 FNYEAQ (reference sequence). The CDR3 nucleotides are TGTGCTAGTAGCTTACTAGACAGGGGGAGCACAGATATGCAGTATTTT. Its protein is CASSLLDRGSTDMQYF.

This clonotype has more than one count but fewer than ten. Being one base from a much bigger clone, this may be a read error. This chain connects TRBV29-1 to TRBJ2-3; TRBD1 matches 7 bases. CDR1 and CDR2 (germline): SQVTM, ANQGSEA. This CDR3 spans 15 amino acids. V gave up 7 bases and J gave up 8 bases; unmatched junction bases: 18. CDR3 region: CSAALQGIGAGTQYF. The CDR3 DNA reads as TGCAGCGCTGCCTTACAGGGGATCGGCGCAGGTACGCAGTATTTT.

This clonotype was observed many times. CDR3 sequence reads: CASSLQGSGYGYTF. In DNA, the CDR3 is TGTGCCAGCAGCCTACAGGGGTCCGGCTATGGCTACACCTTC. The V and J genes are TRBV7-6 and TRBJ1-2, with 7 bases that match TRBD1. Germline V CDR1 and CDR2: SGHVS, FNYEAQ. V gave up 5 bases and J gave up 4 bases; unmatched junction bases: 7. CDR3 length: 14 residues.

This clonotype was found many times. The chain employs TRBV7-2 and TRBJ2-3, with 9 positions matching TRBD2. The CDR3 extends over 16 amino acids. Germline-derived CDR1 and CDR2 are SGHTA and FQGNSA. V lost 5 bases, J lost 4 bases, and 10 bases stayed unmatched. CDR3 in DNA: TGTGCCAGCAGCCCCGTGGGCGGGGGGGCGTCAGATACGCAGTATTTT. This codes for CASSPVGGGASDTQYF.

This clonotype was observed at least ten times. The chain couples TRBV5-1 to TRBJ2-1; 7 nucleotides match TRBD1. V was pared by 1 base and J by 8 bases, with 6 bases of the junction left unmatched. This CDR3 spans 14 amino acids. Germline CDR1 SGHRS, CDR2 YFSETQ. This CDR3 is CASSLNRGLDEQFF. The CDR3 DNA sequence: TGCGCCAGCAGCTTGAACAGGGGCCTGGATGAGCAGTTCTTC.